A single sample is the source of the 14 T cell receptor beta chains below, sequenced in a study of blood T cell repertoires in COVID-19. Produced via immunoSEQ multiplex PCR; TCRdb's table is partial and in-frame only. The sample yields about 190,000 clones, 82% seen once. The specimen was peripheral blood. These receptors were taken from a woman aged 55-70 years with COVID-19, enrolled during active disease.

The chain carries TRBV24-1 and TRBJ1-2; 7 bases agree with TRBD1. The V gene's germline CDR1 is KGHDR and CDR2 SFDVKD. V shed 2 bases and J 4 bases; nucleotides not matched to a gene: 3. CDR3 length equals 14 residues. As DNA, the CDR3 is TGTGCCACCAGTGATTCGGGACAGATCTATGGCTACACCTTC. Protein: CATSDSGQIYGYTF.

The V call is TRBV21-1, the J call TRBJ2-7; the tabulated D call, TRBD1, remains unverified against the DNA. TRBV21-1 is a recognized pseudogene. This CDR3 comprises 14 residues. The CDR3 nucleotides are TGTGCCAGCAGCAAACCGGACAGAACCTACGAGCAGTACTTC. This codes for CASSKPDRTYEQYF.

This clone was seen only a few times. Distinct nucleotide sequences in the sample also encode this CDR3. The chain combines TRBV5-1 with TRBJ1-1, with a weak D call TRBD1 (5 bases). The CDR3 is 13 residues long. Looked up from germline, CDR1 is SGHRS and CDR2 is YFSETQ. Trimming took 2 bases from V and 4 from J, leaving 9 bases between them. The CDR3 region has the DNA TGCGCCAGCAGCTTAAGGGGAGGCACTGAAGCTTTCTTT. As protein: CASSLRGGTEAFF. The whole variable domain, remainder taken from reference TRBV5-1 and TRBJ1-1, is KAGVTQTPRYLIKTRGQQVTLSCSPISGHRSVSWYQQTPGQGLQFLFEYFSETQRNKGNFPGRFSGRQFSNSRSEMNVSTLELGDSALYLCASSLRGGTEAFFGQGTRLTVV.

V and J are TRBV18 and TRBJ2-3; 12 nucleotides line up with TRBD1. Trimming removed 3 bases from V and 4 bases from J; junction bases left unmatched: 5. The germline CDR1 and CDR2 sequences are KGHSH and LQKENI. The CDR3 has 16 residues. DNA of the CDR3: TGTGCCAGCTCACCCAGGGACAGGGGGCGTTCAGATACGCAGTATTTT. This sequence encodes CASSPRDRGRSDTQYF.

The chain combines TRBV11-2 with TRBJ2-5, with 7 bases that match TRBD1. The CDR3 sequence is 15 residues long. The germline V gene encodes CDR1 SGHAT and CDR2 FQNNGV. Unmatched junction bases numbered 10, after V lost 4 bases and J lost 5 bases. The CDR3 protein is CASSSVGQVGETQYF. Written as DNA, the CDR3 is TGTGCCAGCAGCTCCGTCGGACAGGTCGGGGAGACCCAGTACTTC.

This clone was seen a few times. This chain uses TRBV27 with TRBJ2-3; perhaps TRBD2 as D (6 bases). Germline CDR1 reads MNHEY; CDR2 reads SMNVEV (reference sequence). The CDR3 extends over 15 amino acids. Trimming removed 6 bases from V and 5 bases from J, with 18 bases in between. This CDR3 reads CASSLGTYQGDTQYF. The CDR3 DNA reads as TGTGCCAGCAGCCTAGGGACTTACCAAGGAGATACGCAGTATTTT.

The chain has TRBV9 and TRBJ1-1, with D hard to call. The length of the CDR3 is 14 residues. The germline V gene has CDR1 SGDLS and CDR2 YYNGEE. V was shortened by 0 bases and J by 7 bases, with 13 bases between the two germline ends. Here the CDR3 reads CASSVEAEPLEAFF. The CDR3 DNA follows: TGTGCCAGCAGCGTAGAAGCCGAACCGCTTGAAGCTTTCTTT.

The rearrangement joins TRBV7-9 to TRBJ2-3, with 8 bases that match TRBD2. The CDR3 has 14 residues. The germline V gene has CDR1 SEHNR and CDR2 FQNEAQ (reference sequence). CDR3 coding DNA: TGTGCTTACTGGCGGGGGGTAAGCACAGATACGCAGTATTTT. Its translation is CAYWRGVSTDTQYF.

The genes are TRBV6-1 and TRBJ1-3, with 10 bases fitting TRBD1. Germline assignment: CDR1 MNHNS and CDR2 SASEGT. J gave up 4 bases and V 0 bases, and 3 bases lay outside the gene matches. The CDR3 sequence is 16 residues long. The DNA of the CDR3 is TGTGCCAGCAGTGAAGCGGGGACAGGGGCAGGAAACACCATATATTTT. It translates to CASSEAGTGAGNTIYF.

The table lists this clone with a few counts. V gene TRBV7-9 combines with J gene TRBJ2-1; TRBD1 aligns across 9 bases. Germline CDR1 SEHNR, CDR2 FQNEAQ (reference sequence). V shed 4 bases and J 8 bases; nucleotides not matched to a gene: 6. CDR3 size: 14 residues. The CDR3 loop is CASSWDRVKDEQFF. Here the CDR3 DNA reads TGTGCCAGCAGCTGGGACAGGGTAAAGGATGAGCAGTTCTTC.

The chain recombines TRBV5-4 with TRBJ2-1; D is unresolved. The CDR3 contains 16 residues. Germline V lookup: CDR1 SGHNT, CDR2 YYREEE (reference sequence). V dropped 4 bases and J dropped 10 bases, with 24 bases sitting between them. The CDR3 nucleotides are TGTGCCAGCAGCAAGAGGCAGCCCGGTCTATGGAGCGAGCAGTTCTTC. Translation gives CASSKRQPGLWSEQFF.

V gene TRBV5-1 combines with J gene TRBJ2-7; possibly TRBD2 for D (5 bases). The CDR3 contains 14 residues. V lost 0 bases and J 3 bases, leaving 10 bases between the germline ends. CDR1 and CDR2 from the germline V gene are SGHRS and YFSETQ. DNA for the CDR3: TGCGCCAGCAGCTTGGCAGTCAGCGGCTACGAGCAGTACTTC. This encodes CASSLAVSGYEQYF.

This clone was observed a handful of times. J is TRBJ2-4 and V is TRBV7-9; 10 nucleotides align to TRBD1. Germline assignment: CDR1 SEHNR and CDR2 FQNEAQ (reference sequence). The CDR3 totals 13 residues. The V segment lost 3 bases and the J segment 9 bases; nucleotides outside the gene matches: 2. CDR3 sequence reads: CASSLGQGSIQYF. CDR3 nucleotides: TGTGCCAGCAGCTTGGGACAGGGGAGCATTCAGTACTTC.

The chain uses TRBV27 and TRBJ1-2, with 10 bases fitting TRBD1. Germline V gene data show CDR1 as MNHEY and CDR2 as SMNVEV (reference sequence). J lost 4 bases, V lost 3 bases, and 5 bases had no gene match. This CDR3 spans 15 amino acids. The CDR3 coding sequence is TGTGCCAGCAGTTTTGGGACAGGGGCAGGCTATGGCTACACCTTC. Translation gives CASSFGTGAGYGYTF.